The entry below describes one T cell receptor beta chain. There is no known antigen for this receptor. No per-base quality is available; no much larger clone lies one base away. The library relied on the immunoSEQ multiplex PCR assay. TCRdb took this table from immuneACCESS and kept in-frame rearrangements with V and J called. Such tables lack part of the clones; where checked against another copy, unresolved V genes explain under half of the gap, and the rest is unexplained. This sample comprises around 37,000 clones, approximately 72% of them detected only once. Roughly 10% of the sample is held by the ten biggest clonotypes. In this study, focal radiation therapy paired with CTLA-4 blockade (ipilimumab) was tested in patients who had chemo-refractory metastatic non-small-cell lung cancer. The CDR3 starts with the cysteine, ends with the phenylalanine, and has 14 residues. Kept here is only the CDR3 DNA, which spans 42 bases and is read in frame from base 1. CDR1 and CDR2, per the germline V gene, are SGHNT and YENEEA. V is cut by 2 bases and J by 1 base, and the space between the germline ends is 9 bases.

The sample is drawn from a study of radiotherapy plus CTLA-4 blockade in lung cancer (dated by TCRdb to the late 2010s). Background on the whole study: Among enrolled patients, roughly 18% had an objective response and roughly 30% reached disease control.

Study-wide conclusions, independent of this receptor: After treatment with radiotherapy and ipilimumab, TCR clones that originated in tumors expanded in peripheral blood. The strongest predictors of response were reported to be early dynamic shifts in blood T cell clones along with a rise in serum interferon-beta following radiation.

This clonotype originated in a human donor with non-small cell lung cancer who had stable disease on radiotherapy plus ipilimumab. The sequence links TRBV11-3 to TRBJ2-7, with no confident D gene call. The sample was peripheral blood, taken from a patient treated with radiotherapy plus ipilimumab. CDR3 sequence: CASSLHRLSYEQYF. The sequence in DNA is TGTGCCAGCAGCTTACACAGATTATCCTACGAGCAGTACTTC.